This T cell receptor beta chain was recovered during a study of blood T cell repertoires in COVID-19 (dated by TCRdb to 2018 to 2020). Background on the whole study: Samples covering the acute and convalescent phases of COVID-19 were provided by collaborators in the United States, Italy and Spain. The material from the prospective study consisted of cDNA or gDNA derived from T cells, B-cell-depleted T cells, or PBMCs. The sample metadata nearly always contained a de-identified subject ID, COVID-19 status, age in years and sex. A freely available public database, intended as a resource for researchers studying the immune response to SARS-CoV-2, is where the repertoires were released. Deeply sampled blood TCRbeta repertoires from subjects exposed to, actively infected with, or recovered from COVID-19 were included in the dataset. The samples were drawn from two sources: the first 160 participants of the ongoing ImmuneRACE study, and fewer than 1,500 subjects contributed by 6 global collaborators. Where available, HLA class I and class II types were taken from metadata supplied by the sample provider and were not determined by assay-based typing.

What the work shows at the level of the full study, not this receptor alone: The amount of clinical and demographic metadata varied by source and participant and was provided uncurated.

The immunoSEQ Assay, a bias-controlled multiplex PCR, was used to amplify TCRbeta CDR3 regions from genomic DNA. In the original analysis: Nucleated cell counts per sample were estimated from amplification of reference gene primers within the assay. Sequence reads were collapsed and filtered to measure the absolute abundance of every unique TCRbeta CDR3 rearrangement. For each sample, productive Simpson clonality was calculated as the square root of Simpson's diversity index over productive rearrangements. TCRdb carries this immuneACCESS record with in-frame sequences only. Its versions omit some clonotypes, under half of them owing to an unresolved V gene in the studies checked, with the rest unexplained. That table gives V, J and clone size, and the DNA gave D and trimming. Here the sample has hundreds of thousands of clones; around nine tenths occur a single time. Around 2.9% of the sample rests with the top ten.

Collaborating institutions collected whole blood in K2EDTA tubes following their own protocols. Collaborator samples were shipped for TCRbeta analysis as frozen whole blood, isolated PBMCs, or DNA extracted from either sample type. The CDR3 numbers 14 residues from cysteine through phenylalanine. The retained sequence is limited to the CDR3, 42 bases, with the frame set at the first base. CDR1 MNHEY and CDR2 SMNVEV are derived from the germline V gene (reference sequence). V is clipped by 5 bases and J by 4 bases, and the sequence between their germline boundaries is 9 bases long. Comment on this clone: Its antigen target is currently unknown. No much larger clone exists at a distance of one base, and base qualities are not known.

The sequenced sample consisted of peripheral blood. The clonotype originates from a human donor in a cohort sampled during active COVID-19. The sequence joins TRBV27 to TRBJ2-6; the D gene is unclear. The CDR3 here reads CASSPLGGANVLTF. The sequence in DNA is TGTGCCAGCAGTCCCCTCGGGGGGGCCAACGTCCTGACTTTC. The CDR3, completed at both ends by the reference TRBV27 and TRBJ2-6 genes, gives the full variable domain EAQVTQNPRYLITVTGKKLTVTCSQNMNHEYMSWYRQDPGLGLRQIYYSMNVEVTDKGDVPEGYKVSRKEKRNFPLILESPSPNQTSLYFCASSPLGGANVLTFGAGSRLTVL.